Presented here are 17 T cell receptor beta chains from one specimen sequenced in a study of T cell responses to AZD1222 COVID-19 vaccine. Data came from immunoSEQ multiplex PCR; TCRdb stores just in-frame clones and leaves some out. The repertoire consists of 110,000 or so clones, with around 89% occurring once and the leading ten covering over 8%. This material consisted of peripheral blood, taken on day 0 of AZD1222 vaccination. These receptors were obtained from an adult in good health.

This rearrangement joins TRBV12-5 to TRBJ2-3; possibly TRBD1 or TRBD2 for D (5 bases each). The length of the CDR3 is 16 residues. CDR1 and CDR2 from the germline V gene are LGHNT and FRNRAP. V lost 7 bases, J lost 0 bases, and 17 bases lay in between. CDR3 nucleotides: TGTGCTAGTGCCTCTCAGGGACCTCCTAGCACAGATACGCAGTATTTT. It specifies CASASQGPPSTDTQYF.

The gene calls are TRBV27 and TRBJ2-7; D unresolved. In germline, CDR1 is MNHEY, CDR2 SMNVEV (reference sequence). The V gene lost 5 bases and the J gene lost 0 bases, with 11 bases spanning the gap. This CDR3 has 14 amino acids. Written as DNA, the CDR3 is TGTGCCAGCAGTCCGACCGGCGGCTCCTACGAGCAGTACTTC. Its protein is CASSPTGGSYEQYF.

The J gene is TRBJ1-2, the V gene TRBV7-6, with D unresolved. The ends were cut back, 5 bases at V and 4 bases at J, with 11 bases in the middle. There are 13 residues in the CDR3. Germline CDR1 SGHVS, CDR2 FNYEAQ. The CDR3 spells CASSPPTPYGYTF. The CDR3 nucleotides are TGTGCCAGCAGCCCCCCTACCCCCTATGGCTACACCTTC.

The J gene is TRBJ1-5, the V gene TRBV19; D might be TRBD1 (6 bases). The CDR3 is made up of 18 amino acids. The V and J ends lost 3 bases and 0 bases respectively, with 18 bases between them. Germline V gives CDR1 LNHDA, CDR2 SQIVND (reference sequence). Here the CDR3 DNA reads TGTGCCAGTAGTATTCAGGGTCAAGGGGGAAGTAGCAATCAGCCCCAGCATTTT. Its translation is CASSIQGQGGSSNQPQHF.

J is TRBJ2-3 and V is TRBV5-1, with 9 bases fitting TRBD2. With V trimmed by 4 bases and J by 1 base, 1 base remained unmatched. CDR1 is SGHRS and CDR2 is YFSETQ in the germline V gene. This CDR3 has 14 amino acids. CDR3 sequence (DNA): TGCGCCAGCAGCAGGACTAGCGGCACAGATACGCAGTATTTT. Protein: CASSRTSGTDTQYF.

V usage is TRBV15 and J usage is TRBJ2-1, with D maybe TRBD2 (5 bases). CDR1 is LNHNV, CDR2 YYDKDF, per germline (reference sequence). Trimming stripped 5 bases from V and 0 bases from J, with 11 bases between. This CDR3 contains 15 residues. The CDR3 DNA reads TGTGCCACCAGCGGTAGCGTGAACTCCTACAATGAGCAGTTCTTC. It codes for CATSGSVNSYNEQFF.

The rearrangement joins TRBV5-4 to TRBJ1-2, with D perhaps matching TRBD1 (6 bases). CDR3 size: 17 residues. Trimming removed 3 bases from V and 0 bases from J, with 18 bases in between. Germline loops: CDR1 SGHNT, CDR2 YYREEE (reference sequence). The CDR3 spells CASSSIGTSEANYGYTF. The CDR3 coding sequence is TGTGCCAGCAGCTCAATAGGGACATCGGAAGCTAACTATGGCTACACCTTC.

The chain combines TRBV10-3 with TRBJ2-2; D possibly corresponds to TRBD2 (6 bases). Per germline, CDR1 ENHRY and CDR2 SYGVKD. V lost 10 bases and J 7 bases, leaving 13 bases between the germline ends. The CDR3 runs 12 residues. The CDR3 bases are TGTGCCAGCCTGGACGGGGGCGGGGAGCTGTTTTTT. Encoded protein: CASLDGGGELFF.

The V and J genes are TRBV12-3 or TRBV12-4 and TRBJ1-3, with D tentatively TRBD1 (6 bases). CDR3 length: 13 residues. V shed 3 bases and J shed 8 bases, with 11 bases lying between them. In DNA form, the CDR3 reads TGTGCCAGCAGTTTTCGAGGGGGGGACACCATATATTTT. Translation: CASSFRGGDTIYF.

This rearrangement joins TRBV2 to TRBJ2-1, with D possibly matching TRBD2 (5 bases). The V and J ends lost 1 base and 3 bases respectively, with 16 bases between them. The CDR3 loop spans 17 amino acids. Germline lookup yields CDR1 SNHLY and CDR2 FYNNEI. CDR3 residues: CASSEDPRGRYYNEQFF. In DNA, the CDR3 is TGTGCCAGCAGTGAAGATCCCCGGGGTAGATACTACAATGAGCAGTTCTTC.

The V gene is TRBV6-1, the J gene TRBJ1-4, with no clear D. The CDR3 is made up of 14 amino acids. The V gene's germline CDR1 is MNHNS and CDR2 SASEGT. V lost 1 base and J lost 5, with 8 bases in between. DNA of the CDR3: TGTGCCAGCAGTGAAGGGGGAGGGAATGAAAAACTGTTTTTT. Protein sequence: CASSEGGGNEKLFF.

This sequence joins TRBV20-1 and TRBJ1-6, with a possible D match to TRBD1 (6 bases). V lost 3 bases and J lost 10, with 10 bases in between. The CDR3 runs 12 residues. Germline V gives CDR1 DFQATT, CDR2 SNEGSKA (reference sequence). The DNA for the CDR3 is TGCAGTGCTAGTAGGGGGGAATCACCCCTCCACTTT. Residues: CSASRGESPLHF.

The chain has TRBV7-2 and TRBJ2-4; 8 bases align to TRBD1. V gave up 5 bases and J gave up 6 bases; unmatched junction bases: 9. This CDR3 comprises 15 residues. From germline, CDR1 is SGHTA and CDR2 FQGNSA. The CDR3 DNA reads TGTGCCAGCAGCCCCCCGGGACAGGTGATAAACATTCAGTACTTC. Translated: CASSPPGQVINIQYF.

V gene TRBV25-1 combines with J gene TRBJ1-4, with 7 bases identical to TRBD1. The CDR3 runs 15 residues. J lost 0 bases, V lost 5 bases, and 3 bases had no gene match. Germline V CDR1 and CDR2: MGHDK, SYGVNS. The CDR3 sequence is CASSNQGATNEKLFF. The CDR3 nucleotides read TGTGCCAGCAGTAATCAGGGGGCAACTAATGAAAAACTGTTTTTT.

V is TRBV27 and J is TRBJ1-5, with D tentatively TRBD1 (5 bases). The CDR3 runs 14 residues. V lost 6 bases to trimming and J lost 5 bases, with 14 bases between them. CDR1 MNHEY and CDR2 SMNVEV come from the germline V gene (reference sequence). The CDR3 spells CASSPSGGHQPQHF. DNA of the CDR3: TGTGCCAGCAGCCCGTCGGGGGGACATCAGCCCCAGCATTTT.

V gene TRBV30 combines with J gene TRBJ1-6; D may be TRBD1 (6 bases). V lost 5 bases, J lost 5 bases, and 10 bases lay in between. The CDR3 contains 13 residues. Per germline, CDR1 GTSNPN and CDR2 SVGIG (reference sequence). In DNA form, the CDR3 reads TGTGCCTGGGGACAGAATGATAATTCACCCCTCCACTTT. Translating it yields CAWGQNDNSPLHF.

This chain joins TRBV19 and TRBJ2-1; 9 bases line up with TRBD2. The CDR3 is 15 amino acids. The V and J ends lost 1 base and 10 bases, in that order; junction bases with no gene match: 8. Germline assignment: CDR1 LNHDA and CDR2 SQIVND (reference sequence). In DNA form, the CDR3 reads TGTGCCAGTAGTATAGGGGCTAGCGGGATAGTAGAGCAGTTCTTC. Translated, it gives CASSIGASGIVEQFF. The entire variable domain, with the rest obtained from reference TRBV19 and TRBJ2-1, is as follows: DGGITQSPKYLFRKEGQNVTLSCEQNLNHDAMYWYRQDPGQGLRLIYYSQIVNDFQKGDIAEGYSVSREKKESFPLTVTSAQKNPTAFYLCASSIGASGIVEQFFGPGTRLTVL.